This T cell receptor beta chain emerged from a study of blood T cell repertoires in COVID-19. The wider study: Sites in the United States, Italy and Spain provided acute and convalescent COVID-19 samples. From T cells, B-cell-depleted T cells, or PBMCs came the material, which was cDNA or gDNA.

Data came from immunoSEQ multiplex PCR; TCRdb stores just in-frame clones and leaves some out. Of a few hundred thousand clones detected, approximately 77% appear once; the ten largest clones hold around 3.2%. Sequencing input: peripheral blood. The sequence was obtained from a woman between 18 and 30 years old with acute or convalescent COVID-19.

The CDR3 region has the DNA TGTGCCAGCAGTGAGCGGACTACCCCCTTATACAATGAGCAGTTCTTC. Amino acid sequence: CASSERTTPLYNEQFF. V gene TRBV2 combines with J gene TRBJ2-1; perhaps TRBD2 as D (6 bases). This CDR3 comprises 16 residues. V was clipped by 3 bases and J by 4 bases, with 16 bases between them. The germline gives CDR1 SNHLY, CDR2 FYNNEI.